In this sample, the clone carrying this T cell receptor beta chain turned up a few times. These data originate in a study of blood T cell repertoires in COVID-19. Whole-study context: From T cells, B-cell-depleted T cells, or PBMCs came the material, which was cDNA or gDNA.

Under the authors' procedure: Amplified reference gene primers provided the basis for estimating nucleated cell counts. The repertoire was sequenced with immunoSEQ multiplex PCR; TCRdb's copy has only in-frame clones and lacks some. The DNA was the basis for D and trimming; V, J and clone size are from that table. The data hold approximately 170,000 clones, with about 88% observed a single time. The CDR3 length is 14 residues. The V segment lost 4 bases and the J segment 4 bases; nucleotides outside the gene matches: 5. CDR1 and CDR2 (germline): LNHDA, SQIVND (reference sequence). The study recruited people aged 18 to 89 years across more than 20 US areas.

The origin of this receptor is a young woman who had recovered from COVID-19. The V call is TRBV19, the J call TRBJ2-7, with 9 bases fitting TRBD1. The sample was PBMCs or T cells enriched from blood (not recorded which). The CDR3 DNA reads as TGTGCCAGTAGTAAAACCGGGACAGGGTACGAGCAGTACTTC. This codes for CASSKTGTGYEQYF.